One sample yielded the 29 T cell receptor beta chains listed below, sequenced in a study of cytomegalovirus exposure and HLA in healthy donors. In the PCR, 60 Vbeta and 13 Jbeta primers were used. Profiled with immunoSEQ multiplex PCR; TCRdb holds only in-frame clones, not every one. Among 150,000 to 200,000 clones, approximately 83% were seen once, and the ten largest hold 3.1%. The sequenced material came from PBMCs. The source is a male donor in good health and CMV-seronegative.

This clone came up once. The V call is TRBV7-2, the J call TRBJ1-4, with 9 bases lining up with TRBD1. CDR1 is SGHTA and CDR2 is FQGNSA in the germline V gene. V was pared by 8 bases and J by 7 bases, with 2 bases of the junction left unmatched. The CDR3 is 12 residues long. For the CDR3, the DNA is TGTGCCAGCGGGACAGGGTTTGAAAAACTGTTTTTT. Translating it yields CASGTGFEKLFF.

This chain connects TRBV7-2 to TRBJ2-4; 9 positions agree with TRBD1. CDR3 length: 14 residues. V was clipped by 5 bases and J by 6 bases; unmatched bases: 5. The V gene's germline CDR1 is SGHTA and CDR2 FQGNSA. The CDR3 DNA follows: TGTGCCAGCAGCCTACAGGGGGCCGTAAACATTCAGTACTTC. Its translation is CASSLQGAVNIQYF.

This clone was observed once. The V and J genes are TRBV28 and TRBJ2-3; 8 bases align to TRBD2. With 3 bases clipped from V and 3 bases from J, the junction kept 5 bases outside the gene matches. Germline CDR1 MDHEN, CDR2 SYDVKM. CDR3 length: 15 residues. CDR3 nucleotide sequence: TGTGCCAGCAGTTTTCGGAGCGGGAGAACAGATACGCAGTATTTT. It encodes CASSFRSGRTDTQYF. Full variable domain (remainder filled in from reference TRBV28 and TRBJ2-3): DVKVTQSSRYLVKRTGEKVFLECVQDMDHENMFWYRQDPGLGLRLIYFSYDVKMKEKGDIPEGYSVSREKKERFSLILESASTNQTSMYLCASSFRSGRTDTQYFGPGTRLTVL.

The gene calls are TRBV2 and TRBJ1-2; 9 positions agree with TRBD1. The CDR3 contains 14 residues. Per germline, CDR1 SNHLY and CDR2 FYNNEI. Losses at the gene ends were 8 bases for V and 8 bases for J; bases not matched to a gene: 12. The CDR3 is CASWTGEAVYGYTF. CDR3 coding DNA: TGTGCCAGCTGGACAGGGGAAGCTGTTTACGGCTACACCTTC.

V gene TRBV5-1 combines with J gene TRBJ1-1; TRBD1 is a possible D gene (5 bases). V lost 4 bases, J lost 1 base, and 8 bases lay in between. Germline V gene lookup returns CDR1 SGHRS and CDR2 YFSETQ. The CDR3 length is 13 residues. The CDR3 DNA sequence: TGCGCCAGCAGCACCGGACAGAACACTGAAGCTTTCTTT. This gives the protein CASSTGQNTEAFF.

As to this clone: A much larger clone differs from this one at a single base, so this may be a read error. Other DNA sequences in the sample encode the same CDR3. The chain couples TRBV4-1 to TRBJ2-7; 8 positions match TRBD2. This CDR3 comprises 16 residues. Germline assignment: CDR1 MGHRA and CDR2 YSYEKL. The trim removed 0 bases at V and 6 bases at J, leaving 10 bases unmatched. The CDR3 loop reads CASSQDTDGGVAEQYF. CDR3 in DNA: TGCGCCAGCAGCCAAGATACTGACGGGGGGGTTGCCGAGCAGTACTTC.

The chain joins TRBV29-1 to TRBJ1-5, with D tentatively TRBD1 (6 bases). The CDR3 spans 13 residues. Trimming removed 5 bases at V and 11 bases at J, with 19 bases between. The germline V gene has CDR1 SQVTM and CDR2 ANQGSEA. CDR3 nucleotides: TGCAGCGTTCGGGAGGCAGGGGTAGGGTCCCAGCATTTT. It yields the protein CSVREAGVGSQHF.

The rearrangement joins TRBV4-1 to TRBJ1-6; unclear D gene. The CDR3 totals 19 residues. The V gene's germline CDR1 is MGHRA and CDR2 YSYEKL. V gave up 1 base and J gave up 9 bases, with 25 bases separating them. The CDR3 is CASSQGAGPISGPSSPLHF. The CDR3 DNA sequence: TGCGCCAGCAGCCAAGGGGCAGGCCCTATAAGCGGGCCAAGTTCACCCCTCCACTTT.

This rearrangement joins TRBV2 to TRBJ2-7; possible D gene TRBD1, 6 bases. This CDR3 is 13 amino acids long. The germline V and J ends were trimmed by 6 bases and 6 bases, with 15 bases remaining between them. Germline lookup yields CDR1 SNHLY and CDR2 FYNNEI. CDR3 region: CASRGLGAGEQYF. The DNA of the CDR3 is TGTGCCAGCAGGGGGCTGGGGGCAGGCGAGCAGTACTTC.

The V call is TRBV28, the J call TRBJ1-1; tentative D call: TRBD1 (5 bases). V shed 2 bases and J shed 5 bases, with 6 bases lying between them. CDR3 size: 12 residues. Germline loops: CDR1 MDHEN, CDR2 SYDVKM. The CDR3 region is CASSLKGTEAFF. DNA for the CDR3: TGTGCCAGCAGTTTAAAGGGGACTGAAGCTTTCTTT.

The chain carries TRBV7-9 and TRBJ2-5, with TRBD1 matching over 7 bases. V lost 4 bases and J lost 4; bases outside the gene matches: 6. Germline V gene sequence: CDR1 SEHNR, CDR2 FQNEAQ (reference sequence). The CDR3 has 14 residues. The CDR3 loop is CASSSGGELETQYF. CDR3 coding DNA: TGTGCCAGCAGCTCAGGGGGAGAGTTAGAGACCCAGTACTTC. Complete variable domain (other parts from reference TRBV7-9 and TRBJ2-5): DTGVSQNPRHKITKRGQNVTFRCDPISEHNRLYWYRQTLGQGPEFLTYFQNEAQLEKSRLLSDRFSAERPKGSFSTLEIQRTEQGDSAMYLCASSSGGELETQYFGPGTRLLVL.

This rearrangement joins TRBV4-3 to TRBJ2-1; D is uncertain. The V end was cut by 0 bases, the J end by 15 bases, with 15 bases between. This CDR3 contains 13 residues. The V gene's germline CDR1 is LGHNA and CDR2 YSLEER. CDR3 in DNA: TGCGCCAGCAGCCAAGAGTATCCCGCCCCGGTGTTCTTC. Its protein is CASSQEYPAPVFF.

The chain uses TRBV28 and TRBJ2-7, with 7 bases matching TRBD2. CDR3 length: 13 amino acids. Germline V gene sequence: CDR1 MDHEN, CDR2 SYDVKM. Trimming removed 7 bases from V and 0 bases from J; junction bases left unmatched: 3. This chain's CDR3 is CASTGGSSYEQYF. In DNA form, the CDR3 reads TGTGCCAGCACTGGCGGGAGCTCCTACGAGCAGTACTTC.

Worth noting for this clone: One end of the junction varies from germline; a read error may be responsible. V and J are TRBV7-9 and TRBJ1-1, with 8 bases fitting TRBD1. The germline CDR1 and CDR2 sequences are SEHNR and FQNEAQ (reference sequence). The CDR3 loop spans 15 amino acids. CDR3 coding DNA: TGTTCCAGCAGCTTACAGGGGGGCGGACACACTGAAGCTTTCTTT. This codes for CSSSLQGGGHTEAFF.

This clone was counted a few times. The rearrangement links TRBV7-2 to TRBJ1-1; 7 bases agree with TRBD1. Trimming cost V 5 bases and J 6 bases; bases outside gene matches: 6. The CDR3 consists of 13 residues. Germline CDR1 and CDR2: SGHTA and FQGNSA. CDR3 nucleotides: TGTGCCAGCAGCCGCGACAGGGTTTCTGAAGCTTTCTTT. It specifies CASSRDRVSEAFF.

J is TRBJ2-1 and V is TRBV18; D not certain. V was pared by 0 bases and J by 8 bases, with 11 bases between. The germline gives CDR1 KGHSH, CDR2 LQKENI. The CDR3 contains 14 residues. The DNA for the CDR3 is TGTGCCAGCTCACCACCGGCTAGATTCGATGAGCAGTTCTTC. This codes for CASSPPARFDEQFF.

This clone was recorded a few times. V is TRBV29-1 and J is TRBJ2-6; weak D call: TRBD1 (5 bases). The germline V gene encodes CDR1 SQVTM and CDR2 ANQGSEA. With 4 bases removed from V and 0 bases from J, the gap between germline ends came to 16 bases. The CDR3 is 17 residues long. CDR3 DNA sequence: TGCAGCGTTGGAGTCAGGGATCCGCTCTCTGGGGCCAACGTCCTGACTTTC. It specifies CSVGVRDPLSGANVLTF.

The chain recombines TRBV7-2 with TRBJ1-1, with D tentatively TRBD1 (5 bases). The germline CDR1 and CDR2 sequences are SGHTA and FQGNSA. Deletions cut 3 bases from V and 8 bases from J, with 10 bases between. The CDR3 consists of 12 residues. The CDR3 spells CASSFPGLEAFF. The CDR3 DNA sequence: TGTGCCAGCAGCTTCCCAGGGCTGGAAGCTTTCTTT.

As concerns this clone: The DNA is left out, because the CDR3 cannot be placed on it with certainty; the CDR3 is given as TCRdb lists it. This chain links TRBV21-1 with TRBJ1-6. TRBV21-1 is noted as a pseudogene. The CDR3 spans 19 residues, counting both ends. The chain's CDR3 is CASTLWWARGTSYNSPLHF.

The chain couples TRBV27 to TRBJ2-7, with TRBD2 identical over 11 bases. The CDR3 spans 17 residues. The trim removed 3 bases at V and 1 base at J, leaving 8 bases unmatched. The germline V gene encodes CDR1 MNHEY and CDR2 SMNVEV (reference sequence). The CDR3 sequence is CASSFRPTSGVSYEQYF. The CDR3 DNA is TGTGCCAGCAGTTTCCGCCCGACTAGCGGGGTATCCTACGAGCAGTACTTC.

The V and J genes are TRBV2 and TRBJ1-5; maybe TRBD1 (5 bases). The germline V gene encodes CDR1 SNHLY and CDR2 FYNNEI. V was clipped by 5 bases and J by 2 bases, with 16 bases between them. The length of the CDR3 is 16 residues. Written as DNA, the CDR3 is TGTGCCAGCAGTAGGGCGGGGCGTCGGGGCAATCAGCCCCAGCATTTT. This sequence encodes CASSRAGRRGNQPQHF.

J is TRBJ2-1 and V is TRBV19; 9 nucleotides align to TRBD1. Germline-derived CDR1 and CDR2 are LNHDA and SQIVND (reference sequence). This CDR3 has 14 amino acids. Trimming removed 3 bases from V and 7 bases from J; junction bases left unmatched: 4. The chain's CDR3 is CASSIRDRVNEQFF. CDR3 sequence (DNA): TGTGCCAGTAGTATTAGGGACAGGGTTAATGAGCAGTTCTTC.

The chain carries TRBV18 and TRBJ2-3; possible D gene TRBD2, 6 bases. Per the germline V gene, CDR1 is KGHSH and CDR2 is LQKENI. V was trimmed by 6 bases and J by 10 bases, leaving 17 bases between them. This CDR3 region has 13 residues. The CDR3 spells CASSYGTEGAQYF. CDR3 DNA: TGTGCCAGCTCTTACGGGACTGAGGGAGCGCAGTATTTT.

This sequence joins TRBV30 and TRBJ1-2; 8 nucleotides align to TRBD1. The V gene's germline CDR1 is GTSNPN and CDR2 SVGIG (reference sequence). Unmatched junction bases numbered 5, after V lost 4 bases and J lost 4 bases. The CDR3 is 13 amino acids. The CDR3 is CAWNRGEGYGYTF. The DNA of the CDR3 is TGTGCCTGGAACAGGGGGGAGGGCTATGGCTACACCTTC.

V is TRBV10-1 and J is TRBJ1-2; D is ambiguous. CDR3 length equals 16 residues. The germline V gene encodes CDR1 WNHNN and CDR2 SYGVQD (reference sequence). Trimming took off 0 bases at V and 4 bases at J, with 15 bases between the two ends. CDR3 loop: CASSESGNNGLYGYTF. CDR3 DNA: TGCGCCAGCAGTGAGTCAGGTAATAACGGACTCTATGGCTACACCTTC.

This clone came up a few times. The CDR3 region has the DNA TGTGCCAGCAGCCACCGTAAAGTAGAATCCCAAGAGACCCAGTACTTC. It codes for CASSHRKVESQETQYF. The chain combines TRBV14 with TRBJ2-5; D not resolved. This CDR3 contains 16 residues. The germline gives CDR1 SGHDN, CDR2 FVKESK. V lost 3 bases and J lost 1, with 15 bases in between.

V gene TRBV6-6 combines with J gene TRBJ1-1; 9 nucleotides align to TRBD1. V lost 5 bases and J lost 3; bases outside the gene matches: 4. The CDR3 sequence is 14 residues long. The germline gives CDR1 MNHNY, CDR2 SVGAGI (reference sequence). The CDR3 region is CASSPQGADTEAFF. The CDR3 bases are TGTGCCAGCAGTCCACAGGGGGCGGACACTGAAGCTTTCTTT.

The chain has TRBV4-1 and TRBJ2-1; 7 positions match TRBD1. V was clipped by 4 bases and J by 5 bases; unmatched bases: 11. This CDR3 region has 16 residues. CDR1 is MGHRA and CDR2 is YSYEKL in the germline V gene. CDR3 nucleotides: TGCGCCAGCAGCCGAGCGGACAGGCTGCCAAACAATGAGCAGTTCTTC. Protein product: CASSRADRLPNNEQFF.

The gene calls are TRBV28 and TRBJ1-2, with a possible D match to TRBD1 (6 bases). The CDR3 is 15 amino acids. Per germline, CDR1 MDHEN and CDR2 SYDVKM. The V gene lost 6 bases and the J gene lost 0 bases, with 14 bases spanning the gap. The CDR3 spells CASRLGQLANYGYTF. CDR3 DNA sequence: TGTGCCAGCAGACTCGGACAGTTAGCTAACTATGGCTACACCTTC.